The entry that follows covers one T cell receptor (beta chain) sequence. As yet, its antigen is unknown. The CDR3 is cut off 3 residues early in the read; its end comes from the germline J gene. The data were obtained in a study of T cell clonality in common variable immunodeficiency. Patients and controls were mostly of Caucasian heritage. No CVID subject was ill or on immunomodulatory drugs when sampled. Study results and limitations: Common variable immunodeficiency TCR beta sequences reportedly had fewer deletions and N-nucleotide insertions. Compared with controls, CVID subjects had fewer shared TCRbeta clones.

Assay: immunoSEQ multiplex PCR; the TCRdb copy retains only in-frame clones and omits some. Recorded here are roughly 42,000 clones, none singletons. Trimming took 4 bases from V and 7 from J, leaving 5 bases between them. CDR1 SGHTA and CDR2 FQGNSA come from the germline V gene. CDR3 length equals 11 residues. The TCR originated in a human donor with common variable immunodeficiency. V usage is TRBV7-2 and J usage is TRBJ2-1, with a possible D match to TRBD1 (5 bases). Source material: peripheral blood mononuclear cells. The CDR3 spells CASSSGNEQFF. CDR3 DNA (partial): TGTGCCAGCAGCTCAGGGAATGAG.